Listed below are T cell receptor beta chains from one sample, sequenced in a study of OX40 agonist ivuxolimab in advanced cancers. Only in-frame clones appear in the TCRdb table, and some are missing; sequencing was by immunoSEQ multiplex PCR. The sample shows roughly 48,000 clones, 75% to 80% of them seen only once. The source material was CD4+ or CD8+ T cells sorted from blood, sampled in a trial of the OX40 agonist ivuxolimab. Every receptor here comes from an adult with an advanced solid tumor such as melanoma, head and neck, liver or kidney cancer. Both conserved end residues are part of each CDR3. D genes are given only for firm matches. Size is stated for part of the rows, as once, few or many counts, or as a class when the clone is expanded.

TRBJ2-1,TRBV25-1,.,.,TGTGCCAGCAGTGAAACCAATGAGCAGTTCTTC,CASSETNEQFF
TRBJ1-5,TRBV7-9,.,few,TGTGCCTCGGCTGAGGGAACCAATCAGCCCCAGCATTTT,CASAEGTNQPQHF
TRBJ1-6,TRBV28,.,.,TGTGCCAGCAGTTTATTGTTGGCTAATTCACCCCTCCACTTT,CASSLLLANSPLHF
TRBJ2-7,TRBV6-5,.,.,TGTGCCAGCAGTTACTCTATCTCCAGTTTCGCCTACGAGCAGTACTTC,CASSYSISSFAYEQYF
TRBJ1-5,TRBV6-5,.,.,TGTGCCAGCGCCTGGACAGAAGGTAGCAATCAGCCCCAGCATTTT,CASAWTEGSNQPQHF
TRBJ1-2,TRBV5-6,.,.,TGTGCCAGCCGTCGTAATGACAGAGTTCTTCATGGCTACACCTTC,CASRRNDRVLHGYTF
TRBJ2-2,TRBV9,TRBD2,.,TGTGCCAGCAGCGTATCTCTAGCGGGAGGCGGTTTCACCGGGGAGCTGTTTTTT,CASSVSLAGGGFTGELFF
TRBJ1-1,TRBV28,TRBD1,.,TGTGCCAGCAGTCTACCGATTGGGACAGGGGTAGGAGCTTTCTTT,CASSLPIGTGVGAFF
TRBJ2-3,TRBV27,.,.,TGTGCCAGCACCTACACAGATACGCAGTATTTT,CASTYTDTQYF
TRBJ1-2,TRBV10-1,.,few,TGCGCCAGCAGTGACCTTAACTATGGCTACACCTTC,CASSDLNYGYTF
TRBJ2-7,TRBV11-2,.,.,TGTGCCAGCAGCTTAGATCTGGCTAGGAGCTACGAGCAGTACTTC,CASSLDLARSYEQYF
TRBJ1-1,TRBV19,.,few,TGTGCCAGTCTGTTCCAGGAAAACACTGAAGCTTTCTTT,CASLFQENTEAFF
TRBJ2-1,TRBV30,TRBD2,.,TGTGCCTGGAGTGTTTTTGCGGGAGCACTTATAAGCTCCTACAATGAGCAGTTCTTC,CAWSVFAGALISSYNEQFF
TRBJ2-7,TRBV7-2,.,once,TGTGCCAGCAGCTTACAAGGGACCGTGGGCCGTTCCGAGCAGTACTTC,CASSLQGTVGRSEQYF
TRBJ2-1,TRBV9,TRBD2,.,TGTGCCAGCAGCGCGGGACTAGCAGGAAGCTCCTACAATGAGCAGTTCTTC,CASSAGLAGSSYNEQFF